One and the same sample provided the 12 T cell receptor beta chains below, sequenced in a study of vaccination and CD4 T cells after COVID-19. The assay that was used to sequence DNA from cultured CD4+ T cells was the Oncomine TCR Beta short-read assay. MiXCR, run by TCRdb on the PCR reads, gives a single entry per CDR3 protein. Here the sample spans roughly 10,000 distinct CDR3 sequences, 45% to 60% being singletons. Their cognate antigens are unknown. As to treatment: roughly 10-day PBMC culture with coronavirus spike peptide pools or control peptides (ViraFEST assay). The sequenced sample was CD4+ T cells from blood, cultured in vitro. These receptors were collected from a human donor who had recovered from COVID-19.

This clonotype occurred a few times. The J gene is TRBJ2-3, the V gene TRBV18; D ambiguous. Germline CDR1 is KGHSH and CDR2 is LQKENI. This CDR3 comprises 16 residues. V was shortened by 3 bases and J by 0 bases, with 13 bases between the two germline ends. The CDR3: CASSPQPQTSTDTQYF. In DNA, the CDR3 is TGTGCCAGCTCACCCCAACCACAGACTAGCACAGATACGCAGTATTTT.

The CDR3 sequence: CASSTGTRLVEQYF. CDR3 DNA: TGTGCCAGCAGCACCGGGACCCGTCTAGTCGAGCAGTACTTC. The rearrangement joins TRBV5-4 to TRBJ2-7; D is perhaps TRBD1 or TRBD2 (5 bases each). V was cut by 4 bases and J by 6 bases, with 17 bases left in between. The germline V gene has CDR1 SGHNT and CDR2 YYREEE (reference sequence). This CDR3 spans 14 amino acids.

The chain uses TRBV6-1 and TRBJ2-5, with 10 bases aligning to TRBD2. CDR1 and CDR2 from the germline V gene are MNHNS and SASEGT. The junction had 3 bases not matched to a gene; V was cut back by 7 bases and J by 1 base. CDR3 length: 14 residues. The CDR3: CASIAGGFQETQYF. The CDR3 DNA is TGTGCCAGCATAGCGGGAGGATTCCAAGAGACCCAGTACTTC.

The chain is built from TRBV30 and TRBJ1-1; possibly TRBD1 for D (5 bases). Germline-derived CDR1 and CDR2 are GTSNPN and SVGIG (reference sequence). CDR3 length: 12 amino acids. With 4 bases removed from V and 4 bases from J, the gap between germline ends came to 10 bases. CDR3 region: CAWMRDSTEAFF. The CDR3 coding sequence is TGTGCCTGGATGCGAGACAGCACTGAAGCTTTCTTT.

The chain carries TRBV5-1 and TRBJ2-2; 12 nucleotides match TRBD1. Germline lookup yields CDR1 SGHRS and CDR2 YFSETQ. V shed 3 bases, J shed 7 bases, and the junction held 7 bases outside the gene matches. The CDR3 is 16 residues long. The CDR3 here is CASSSWGQGAGGELFF. CDR3 in DNA: TGCGCCAGCAGCTCGTGGGGACAGGGGGCTGGCGGGGAGCTGTTTTTT. The entire variable domain, with the rest obtained from reference TRBV5-1 and TRBJ2-2, is as follows: KAGVTQTPRYLIKTRGQQVTLSCSPISGHRSVSWYQQTPGQGLQFLFEYFSETQRNKGNFPGRFSGRQFSNSRSEMNVSTLELGDSALYLCASSSWGQGAGGELFFGEGSRLTVL.

The rearrangement uses TRBV30 and TRBJ2-7, with D unclear. The CDR3 sequence is 11 residues long. Per germline, CDR1 GTSNPN and CDR2 SVGIG (reference sequence). The V gene lost 1 base and the J gene lost 5 bases, with 6 bases spanning the gap. CDR3 residues: CAWSGSHEQYF. The DNA for the CDR3 is TGTGCCTGGAGTGGGTCCCACGAGCAGTACTTC.

Only a few counts were recorded for this clonotype. The chain carries TRBV15 and TRBJ1-6; the D gene is possibly TRBD1 (6 bases). This CDR3 comprises 16 residues. The germline V and J ends were trimmed by 0 bases and 7 bases, with 13 bases remaining between them. The V gene's germline CDR1 is LNHNV and CDR2 YYDKDF (reference sequence). CDR3 DNA sequence: TGTGCCACCAGCAGAGAGGATGGGACACTGAATTCACCCCTCCACTTT. This gives the protein CATSREDGTLNSPLHF.

The V gene is TRBV7-9, the J gene TRBJ1-1; D is possibly TRBD1 (6 bases). CDR3 length: 13 residues. The germline V and J ends were trimmed by 3 bases and 5 bases, with 10 bases remaining between them. Germline loops: CDR1 SEHNR, CDR2 FQNEAQ (reference sequence). The CDR3 nucleotides are TGTGCCAGCAGCTTGGTAGGACAGACTGAAGCTTTCTTT. It is translated as CASSLVGQTEAFF.

This clonotype was seen more than once but under ten times. The chain links TRBV12-3 or TRBV12-4 to TRBJ1-5, with a weak D call TRBD1 (5 bases). CDR3 length equals 15 residues. V was shortened by 4 bases and J by 7 bases, with 17 bases between the two germline ends. The CDR3 bases are TGTGCCAGCAGTTCCGGACGGGGCCACTACCAGCCCCAGCATTTT. It yields the protein CASSSGRGHYQPQHF.

This chain joins TRBV7-2 and TRBJ1-1; a possible D gene is TRBD1 (5 bases). The CDR3 loop spans 13 amino acids. Germline V gene sequence: CDR1 SGHTA, CDR2 FQGNSA. The V and J ends lost 4 bases and 4 bases respectively, with 10 bases between them. CDR3 DNA sequence: TGTGCCAGCAGCTATCAGGGTGGCACTGAAGCTTTCTTT. Protein: CASSYQGGTEAFF. The entire variable domain, with the rest obtained from reference TRBV7-2 and TRBJ1-1, is as follows: GAGVSQSPSNKVTEKGKDVELRCDPISGHTALYWYRQSLGQGLEFLIYFQGNSAPDKSGLPSDRFSAERTGGSVSTLTIQRTQQEDSAVYLCASSYQGGTEAFFGQGTRLTVV.

About this clonotype: At one end, the junction sequence differs from germline, possibly due to a read error. The gene calls are TRBV7-2 and TRBJ2-3; D ambiguous. Germline V lookup: CDR1 SGHTA, CDR2 FQGNSA. This CDR3 is built from 12 residues. CDR3 coding DNA: TGTGCCAGCAGTTTAGGAGAGCATACGCAGTATTTT. Translation gives CASSLGEHTQYF.

The rearrangement joins TRBV29-1 to TRBJ2-7; 7 positions agree with TRBD1. This CDR3 comprises 17 residues. Trimming removed 2 bases from V and 0 bases from J; junction bases left unmatched: 13. Germline CDR1 reads SQVTM; CDR2 reads ANQGSEA. CDR3 DNA sequence: TGCAGCGTTGAAAGGTCGACAGGGTTAGGGAGCTCCTACGAGCAGTACTTC. This encodes CSVERSTGLGSSYEQYF.